This TCR beta chain came from a study of blood T cell repertoires in COVID-19. Looking at the study overall: The analysed material was cDNA or gDNA that came from T cells, B-cell-depleted T cells, or PBMCs.

The authors' processing: Amplification from reference gene primers served as the basis for estimated nucleated cell counts. Some clones are missing from TCRdb's copy, which holds only in-frame ones; the method was immunoSEQ multiplex PCR. V, J and clone size reflect that table, while D and trimming were determined from the DNA. The sample yields 140,000 or so clones, 85% to 90% seen once. V lost 5 bases and J 0 bases, leaving 10 bases between the germline ends. The germline gives CDR1 SNHLY, CDR2 FYNNEI. The CDR3 extends over 14 amino acids. Sequenced: PBMCs or T cells enriched from blood (not recorded which). The gene calls are TRBV2 and TRBJ1-1; D is ambiguous. This TCR derives from a man in his sixties who had recovered from COVID-19. The CDR3 region is CASSFVRMNTEAFF. The CDR3 DNA follows: TGTGCCAGCAGTTTTGTCAGAATGAACACTGAAGCTTTCTTT.